This is a list of T cell receptor beta chains from one sample in a study of metastatic and nonmetastatic thyroid tumors. TCRdb called clones again from the PCR reads with MiXCR. This sample carries about 35,000 clones, about 17% of them seen once, and the ten largest clones take less than 7.5%. Sequencing was carried out using blood. The receptors stem from a male donor with papillary thyroid cancer or a benign thyroid nodule (not recorded which). Some clones in this sample may be carry-over from other donors' samples. CDR3s include the opening cysteine and the closing phenylalanine or tryptophan. Each record gives: clone size, D gene, J gene, V gene, CDR3 protein, CDR3 DNA. The D gene is left open where the match is weak. The size of a clone is reported for some rows only, either as once, few or many, or as a class for expanded clones.

abundance: many; d_gene: TRBD2; j_gene: TRBJ2-5; v_gene: TRBV7-8; CDR3aa: CASSLGVGGETQYF; CDR3nt: TGTGCCAGCAGCTTAGGGGTGGGAGGGGAGACCCAGTACTTC
abundance: many; d_gene: -; j_gene: TRBJ1-1; v_gene: TRBV18; CDR3aa: CASSRGQNTEAFF; CDR3nt: TGTGCCAGCTCCCGCGGACAGAACACTGAAGCTTTCTTT
abundance: many; d_gene: -; j_gene: TRBJ2-2; v_gene: TRBV19; CDR3aa: CASMAVPGELFF; CDR3nt: TGTGCCAGTATGGCCGTACCCGGGGAGCTGTTTTTT
abundance: -; d_gene: TRBD2; j_gene: TRBJ2-1; v_gene: TRBV28; CDR3aa: CASSLDAGGYNEQFF; CDR3nt: TGTGCCAGCAGTTTGGACGCGGGGGGCTACAATGAGCAGTTCTTC
abundance: few; d_gene: -; j_gene: TRBJ2-4; v_gene: TRBV6-2/TRBV6-3; CDR3aa: CASETPIDKNIKYF; CDR3nt: TGTGCCAGTGAGACTCCTATCGACAAAAACATTAAGTACTTC
abundance: many; d_gene: TRBD2; j_gene: TRBJ2-3; v_gene: TRBV9; CDR3aa: CASSVAASGSGDTQYF; CDR3nt: TGTGCCAGCAGCGTAGCGGCTAGCGGGAGTGGAGATACGCAGTATTTT
abundance: many; d_gene: TRBD2; j_gene: TRBJ2-5; v_gene: TRBV2; CDR3aa: CASSGGGQETQYF; CDR3nt: TGTGCCAGCAGTGGGGGGGGGCAAGAGACCCAGTACTTC
abundance: many; d_gene: -; j_gene: TRBJ2-7; v_gene: TRBV20-1; CDR3aa: CSARDLFREPPYEQYF; CDR3nt: TGCAGTGCTAGAGATCTTTTCCGCGAGCCCCCCTACGAGCAGTACTTC
abundance: many; d_gene: TRBD1; j_gene: TRBJ2-7; v_gene: TRBV5-1; CDR3aa: CASRGTGIYEQYF; CDR3nt: TGCGCCAGTAGAGGGACAGGGATATACGAGCAGTACTTC
abundance: many; d_gene: -; j_gene: TRBJ2-5; v_gene: TRBV24-1; CDR3aa: CATRERSLGTQYF; CDR3nt: TGTGCCACCAGGGAAAGGAGCCTCGGGACCCAGTACTTC
abundance: few; d_gene: -; j_gene: TRBJ1-1; v_gene: TRBV6-1; CDR3aa: CVSSGITGRAFF; CDR3nt: TGTGTCAGCAGCGGAATCACAGGGCGAGCTTTCTTT
abundance: -; d_gene: -; j_gene: TRBJ1-6; v_gene: TRBV28; CDR3aa: CASSLAGGAASPLHF; CDR3nt: TGTGCCAGCAGTTTAGCCGGGGGCGCCGCTTCACCCCTCCACTTT
abundance: many; d_gene: TRBD2; j_gene: TRBJ2-1; v_gene: TRBV11-3; CDR3aa: CASSLGAMSGSYSEQFF; CDR3nt: TGTGCCAGCAGCTTAGGGGCTATGAGCGGGAGTTATAGCGAGCAGTTCTTC
abundance: many; d_gene: TRBD1; j_gene: TRBJ2-1; v_gene: TRBV10-3; CDR3aa: CAISAETGGLSLANNEQFF; CDR3nt: TGTGCCATCAGCGCGGAGACAGGGGGCCTCTCATTAGCGAACAATGAGCAGTTCTTC
abundance: few; d_gene: -; j_gene: TRBJ1-6; v_gene: TRBV7-9; CDR3aa: CESGVDLSPLHF; CDR3nt: TGTGAAAGCGGCGTGGATCTTTCACCCCTCCACTTT
abundance: many; d_gene: -; j_gene: TRBJ2-5; v_gene: TRBV6-1; CDR3aa: CASSAGLTGTIQETQYF; CDR3nt: TGTGCCAGCAGTGCCGGACTAACGGGAACAATACAAGAGACCCAGTACTTC
abundance: many; d_gene: -; j_gene: TRBJ2-6; v_gene: TRBV28; CDR3aa: CASRKPGSGANVLTF; CDR3nt: TGTGCCAGCAGAAAACCAGGCTCTGGGGCCAACGTCCTGACTTTC
abundance: -; d_gene: TRBD2; j_gene: TRBJ2-2; v_gene: TRBV7-8; CDR3aa: CASSPGREGWVAGELFF; CDR3nt: TGTGCCAGCAGCCCTGGGAGGGAGGGATGGGTCGCCGGGGAGCTGTTTTTT
abundance: many; d_gene: -; j_gene: TRBJ1-6; v_gene: TRBV2; CDR3aa: CASSTGRSSDSSYNSPLHF; CDR3nt: TGTGCCAGCAGTACCGGGAGGAGTAGTGATAGCTCCTATAATTCACCCCTCCACTTT
abundance: -; d_gene: -; j_gene: TRBJ2-2; v_gene: TRBV30; CDR3aa: CAWSQRGVSGGELFF; CDR3nt: TGTGCCTGGAGTCAGAGAGGGGTTTCTGGCGGGGAGCTGTTTTTT
abundance: many; d_gene: -; j_gene: TRBJ1-1; v_gene: TRBV16; CDR3aa: CASRLKVGGDTEAFF; CDR3nt: TGTGCCAGCCGGCTGAAAGTAGGGGGGGACACTGAAGCTTTCTTT
abundance: -; d_gene: -; j_gene: TRBJ2-4; v_gene: TRBV4-1; CDR3aa: CASSQYLRETKNIQYF; CDR3nt: TGCGCCAGCAGCCAATACCTACGGGAAACCAAAAACATTCAGTACTTC
abundance: -; d_gene: TRBD1; j_gene: TRBJ1-5; v_gene: TRBV6-4; CDR3aa: CASSEKTGGAYQPQHF; CDR3nt: TGTGCCAGCAGTGAAAAGACAGGGGGCGCCTATCAGCCCCAGCATTTT
abundance: many; d_gene: -; j_gene: TRBJ2-3; v_gene: TRBV12-3/TRBV12-4; CDR3aa: CASSLRDTQYF; CDR3nt: TGTGCCAGCAGTTTGAGGGATACGCAGTATTTT
abundance: few; d_gene: -; j_gene: TRBJ1-2; v_gene: TRBV6-2/TRBV6-3; CDR3aa: CASSYSRGAPSYGYTF; CDR3nt: TGTGCCAGCAGTTACTCGAGAGGAGCTCCTTCCTATGGCTACACCTTC
abundance: many; d_gene: -; j_gene: TRBJ2-7; v_gene: TRBV7-9; CDR3aa: CASSPSSYEQYF; CDR3nt: TGTGCCAGCAGCCCCAGCTCCTACGAGCAGTACTTC
abundance: many; d_gene: -; j_gene: TRBJ2-5; v_gene: TRBV6-1; CDR3aa: CASSEAGGQETQYF; CDR3nt: TGTGCCAGCAGTGAAGCGGGGGGCCAAGAGACCCAGTACTTC
abundance: -; d_gene: TRBD1; j_gene: TRBJ2-2; v_gene: TRBV20-1; CDR3aa: CSAETGVLGELFF; CDR3nt: TGCAGTGCAGAGACAGGGGTTCTCGGGGAGCTGTTTTTT